The clone carrying this T cell receptor beta chain was observed at least ten times. Its antigen is not identified. This CDR3 spans 13 amino acids. V was pared by 2 bases and J by 6 bases, with 2 bases of the junction left unmatched. Per the germline V gene, CDR1 is MDHEN and CDR2 is SYDVKM. The data are from a study of T cells in Graves' hyperthyroidism and ophthalmopathy. The study, taken as a whole, reports: Expanded thyroid clonotypes (above 0.001) were mostly also found in blood.

Patients with uncontrolled infections, other autoimmune diseases, pregnancy or lactation were excluded. Isolation of PBMCs was performed on roughly 9 ml fresh peripheral blood. The CDR3 regions of TCR beta were amplified from RNA transcripts. The HTBI set primed first-round TCR CDR3 RT-PCR. In TCRdb, the multiplex PCR reads were re-called with MiXCR into one record per CDR3 protein. The sample carries more than 450,000 distinct CDR3 sequences, about 20% recorded once. V and J are TRBV28 and TRBJ2-3; 7 nucleotides match TRBD2. This TCR derives from a middle-aged man with Graves' ophthalmopathy. Sample: blood. The CDR3 sequence is CASSLAGVDTQYF. The DNA of the CDR3 is TGTGCCAGCAGTTTAGCGGGAGTCGATACGCAGTATTTT.